This T cell receptor beta chain was captured in a study of blood T cell repertoires in COVID-19. Study-wide background: The samples span acute and convalescent COVID-19 from the United States, Italy and Spain.

Germline CDR1 is SEHNR and CDR2 is FQNEAQ (reference sequence). V gave up 9 bases and J gave up 4 bases; unmatched junction bases: 13. CDR3 length: 16 residues. Repertoires were generated with immunoSEQ multiplex PCR, while TCRdb's copy carries only in-frame clones and drops some. The sample consists of around 250,000 clones, about four fifths of them appearing once. The V call is TRBV7-9, the J call TRBJ2-1; 9 bases align to TRBD1. This TCR was recovered from a man between 50 and 59 years old with active or convalescent COVID-19. The sample taken for sequencing was peripheral blood. CDR3 nucleotides: TGTGCCAGTCTCCGGGACAGGGTGGGGTTTTACAATGAGCAGTTCTTC. Translating gives CASLRDRVGFYNEQFF.